These 4 T cell receptor beta chains were all obtained from the same sample, sequenced in a study of shared clonotypes between healthy human individuals. Libraries were prepared by immunoSEQ multiplex PCR; TCRdb keeps only in-frame clonotypes and omits some of them. The sample holds some 1.5 million clones; roughly 96% are singletons and the top ten take over 1%. The sample comprised naive CD4+ T cells sorted from blood. Stated subset: CD45RA+ positively selected. The receptors stem from a man between 25 and 39 years old in good health.

Note on this clone: This specimen includes other DNA sequences encoding the same CDR3. The chain uses TRBV28 and TRBJ1-2; D gene unclear. V was shortened by 2 bases and J by 0 bases, with 1 base between the two germline ends. This CDR3 region has 12 residues. In germline, CDR1 is MDHEN, CDR2 SYDVKM. CDR3 in amino acids: CASSLANYGYTF. CDR3 DNA sequence: TGTGCCAGCAGTTTAGCTAACTATGGCTACACCTTC.

The chain uses TRBV6-5 and TRBJ1-4, with D unresolved. This CDR3 has 13 residues. Per germline, CDR1 MNHEY and CDR2 SVGAGI. Trimming removed 4 bases at V and 8 bases at J, with 11 bases between. CDR3 protein: CASSSPGVEKLFF. CDR3 nucleotides: TGTGCCAGCAGTTCACCAGGTGTCGAAAAACTGTTTTTT.

The chain carries TRBV19 and TRBJ2-1; 12 bases match TRBD2. The V segment lost 4 bases and the J segment 3 bases; nucleotides outside the gene matches: 7. Looked up from germline, CDR1 is LNHDA and CDR2 is SQIVND (reference sequence). The CDR3 is 17 amino acids. CDR3 coding DNA: TGTGCCAGTAGTACCCCGGCTAGCGGGAGGGGCTACAATGAGCAGTTCTTC. This sequence encodes CASSTPASGRGYNEQFF.

The J gene is TRBJ1-4, the V gene TRBV29-1, with TRBD1 identical over 7 bases. The germline V gene encodes CDR1 SQVTM and CDR2 ANQGSEA. The V gene end was trimmed by 7 bases and the J gene end by 6 bases; junction bases not matched to a gene: 5. This CDR3 spans 12 amino acids. CDR3 bases: TGCAGCGCGAGGACAGGCGATGAAAAACTGTTTTTT. Its translation is CSARTGDEKLFF.